The 17 T cell receptor beta chains listed next were all sequenced from one sample in a study of T cell responses to AZD1222 COVID-19 vaccine. The protocol was immunoSEQ multiplex PCR, while the TCRdb copy is restricted to in-frame clones and leaves out a portion. Of some 99,000 clones in the sample, around 84% were seen once. Source: peripheral blood, taken 28 days after the second AZD1222 dose. All receptors derive from an adult who received the AZD1222 COVID-19 vaccine.

The chain is built from TRBV5-4 and TRBJ1-1; D is possibly TRBD1 (5 bases). The CDR3 has 12 amino acids. CDR1 and CDR2 from the germline V gene are SGHNT and YYREEE (reference sequence). V gave up 7 bases and J gave up 8 bases, with 15 bases separating them. CDR3 sequence (DNA): TGTGCCAGCCGGGGGGTGGAGACAGAAGCTTTCTTT. This codes for CASRGVETEAFF.

This rearrangement joins TRBV7-3 to TRBJ1-5; TRBD1 matches 8 bases. The V segment lost 8 bases and the J segment 4 bases; nucleotides outside the gene matches: 4. Germline V gene data show CDR1 as SGHTA and CDR2 as FQGTGA. The CDR3 has 13 amino acids. CDR3 amino acids: CASGQGQNQPQHF. CDR3 sequence (DNA): TGTGCCAGCGGACAGGGACAAAATCAGCCCCAGCATTTT.

The V call is TRBV18, the J call TRBJ2-1; D is undetermined. Trimming took 4 bases from V and 6 from J, leaving 10 bases between them. Germline V gene lookup returns CDR1 KGHSH and CDR2 LQKENI. This CDR3 has 13 residues. The CDR3 here is CASSRASLNEQFF. CDR3 DNA: TGTGCCAGCTCACGGGCCTCCCTCAATGAGCAGTTCTTC.

V gene TRBV29-1 combines with J gene TRBJ2-1; maybe TRBD2 (5 bases). Germline CDR1 and CDR2: SQVTM and ANQGSEA. The CDR3 has 13 amino acids. The V gene lost 3 bases and the J gene lost 3 bases, with 9 bases spanning the gap. In nucleotides, the CDR3 is TGCAGCGTTGATCATACTAGCTACAATGAGCAGTTCTTC. It codes for CSVDHTSYNEQFF.

The chain joins TRBV11-2 to TRBJ2-2; TRBD1 matches 8 bases. CDR1 and CDR2 from the germline V gene are SGHAT and FQNNGV. Trimming cost V 5 bases and J 0 bases; bases outside gene matches: 5. The CDR3 has 16 amino acids. The CDR3 region is CASSKDRGANTGELFF. The CDR3 DNA reads TGTGCCAGCAGCAAAGACAGGGGTGCGAACACCGGGGAGCTGTTTTTT.

V is TRBV11-2 and J is TRBJ2-3; 10 nucleotides match TRBD2. The CDR3 consists of 16 residues. After removal of 4 bases from V and 1 base from J, the junction contained 5 bases not matched to a gene. CDR1 SGHAT and CDR2 FQNNGV come from the germline V gene. CDR3 protein: CASSSSLAGGTDTQYF. DNA of the CDR3: TGTGCCAGCAGCTCGAGTCTAGCGGGGGGCACAGATACGCAGTATTTT.

The rearrangement uses TRBV5-8 and TRBJ1-5, with a tentative D call TRBD1 (6 bases). This CDR3 is 15 amino acids long. Trimming stripped 0 bases from V and 7 bases from J, with 14 bases between. Germline V gene lookup returns CDR1 SGHTS and CDR2 YDEGEE. The CDR3 spells CASSLGGGAEQPQHF. The CDR3, as DNA: TGTGCCAGCAGCTTGGGGGGGGGCGCGGAGCAGCCCCAGCATTTT.

The chain joins TRBV6-5 to TRBJ1-2; 7 nucleotides agree with TRBD1. Germline CDR1 is MNHEY and CDR2 is SVGAGI. The CDR3 loop spans 14 amino acids. V gave up 7 bases and J gave up 2 bases; unmatched junction bases: 7. CDR3 loop: CASTGTVRNYGYTF. The CDR3 DNA sequence: TGTGCCAGCACCGGGACAGTCCGGAACTATGGCTACACCTTC.

The V call is TRBV6-5, the J call TRBJ2-3; a possible D gene is TRBD1 (6 bases). Trimming removed 8 bases from V and 1 base from J, with 13 bases in between. This CDR3 has 14 amino acids. CDR1 is MNHEY, CDR2 SVGAGI, per germline. CDR3 nucleotides: TGTGCCAGCGACACAGGGCGGGGCACAGATACGCAGTATTTT. This translates into CASDTGRGTDTQYF.

The chain uses TRBV28 and TRBJ1-1, with D perhaps matching TRBD1 (5 bases). The CDR3 consists of 12 residues. The germline V and J ends were trimmed by 6 bases and 7 bases, with 12 bases remaining between them. CDR1 is MDHEN, CDR2 SYDVKM, per germline. The CDR3 sequence is CASRPQGGEAFF. CDR3 nucleotide sequence: TGTGCCAGCAGGCCGCAGGGTGGTGAAGCTTTCTTT.

V and J are TRBV6-5 and TRBJ2-1; D gene ambiguous. In germline, CDR1 is MNHEY, CDR2 SVGAGI. V gave up 6 bases and J gave up 7 bases, with 7 bases separating them. The CDR3 is made up of 11 amino acids. CDR3 residues: CASSPRNEQFF. CDR3 bases: TGTGCCAGCAGCCCACGGAATGAGCAGTTCTTC.

This chain uses TRBV30 with TRBJ1-2; 9 bases agree with TRBD1. The CDR3 contains 13 residues. Trimming removed 5 bases from V and 6 bases from J; junction bases left unmatched: 7. CDR1 is GTSNPN, CDR2 SVGIG, per germline (reference sequence). The CDR3 loop reads CAWSRTGADGYTF. The DNA for the CDR3 is TGTGCCTGGTCCCGGACAGGGGCGGATGGCTACACCTTC.

The table lists this clone with a count of one. The V call is TRBV6-2 or TRBV6-3, the J call TRBJ2-3; 10 nucleotides line up with TRBD2. Trimming took 4 bases from V and 3 from J; bases not matched to a gene: 4. Germline CDR1 is MNHEY and CDR2 is SVGEGT. This CDR3 is 15 amino acids long. The CDR3 DNA reads TGTGCCAGCAGTTCGAGCGGGAGGGCGACAGATACGCAGTATTTT. This codes for CASSSSGRATDTQYF.

This rearrangement joins TRBV7-6 to TRBJ2-5; perhaps TRBD1 as D (5 bases). V lost 1 base to trimming and J lost 4 bases, with 13 bases between them. This CDR3 has 15 amino acids. Germline lookup yields CDR1 SGHVS and CDR2 FNYEAQ. CDR3 amino acids: CASSLDPGSLETQYF. CDR3 nucleotides: TGTGCCAGCAGCTTAGATCCAGGGTCGCTAGAGACCCAGTACTTC. Drawing the rest from reference TRBV7-6 and TRBJ2-5, the complete variable domain is GAGVSQSPRYKVTKRGQDVALRCDPISGHVSLYWYRQALGQGPEFLTYFNYEAQQDKSGLPNDRFSAERPEGSISTLTIQRTEQRDSAMYRCASSLDPGSLETQYFGPGTRLLVL.

The chain joins TRBV19 to TRBJ2-4; D possibly corresponds to TRBD2 (5 bases). CDR1 and CDR2 from the germline V gene are LNHDA and SQIVND (reference sequence). The germline V and J ends were trimmed by 4 bases and 5 bases, with 18 bases remaining between them. This CDR3 spans 16 amino acids. This chain's CDR3 is CASSKRMGIWENIQYF. The CDR3 DNA is TGTGCCAGTAGTAAGCGGATGGGGATCTGGGAAAACATTCAGTACTTC.

This sequence joins TRBV2 and TRBJ2-7, with 7 bases that match TRBD1. Trimming removed 5 bases from V and 7 bases from J; junction bases left unmatched: 14. Germline V lookup: CDR1 SNHLY, CDR2 FYNNEI. CDR3 length equals 15 residues. The CDR3 nucleotides are TGTGCCAGCAGTCCTGGGACAGCAGGATTTTCTGAGCAGTACTTC. It codes for CASSPGTAGFSEQYF.

This clone was observed a few times. J is TRBJ1-3 and V is TRBV9; D gene unclear. The CDR3 loop spans 16 amino acids. Trimming pared 0 bases from V and 1 base from J, leaving 11 bases between. The germline V gene has CDR1 SGDLS and CDR2 YYNGEE. The CDR3 region has the DNA TGTGCCAGCAGCGTAGAACCGGGAGGGTCTGGAAACACCATATATTTT. As protein: CASSVEPGGSGNTIYF.